A selection of T cell receptor beta chains follows, all from one sample in a study of T cell responses to AZD1222 COVID-19 vaccine. Sequencing was performed with immunoSEQ multiplex PCR; in TCRdb, only in-frame clones are kept and a portion is missing. The sample comprises 150,000 or so clones, about 91% of which are singletons, and roughly 2% rests with the top ten. The sample was peripheral blood, taken on day 0 of AZD1222 vaccination. These receptors all stem from an adult in good health. Each CDR3 is given with its conserved first and last residue. D genes are given only for firm matches. Rows may omit the clone size; those that give it use once, few, many or a size class.

TRBV6-5	TRBJ2-5	TRBD2	NA	TGTGCCAGCACCCCCGGGACTAGTCAAGAGACCCAGTACTTC	CASTPGTSQETQYF
TRBV7-3	TRBJ1-1	NA	NA	TGTGCCAGCAGCCGAGTGGGGGGAATGAACACTGAAGCTTTCTTT	CASSRVGGMNTEAFF
TRBV6-2/TRBV6-3	TRBJ2-5	NA	NA	TGTGCCAGCAGTCCCATAAGTCTACAAGAGACCCAGTACTTC	CASSPISLQETQYF
TRBV6-4	TRBJ2-6	NA	once	TGTGCCAGCAGTGAAGGCAGCTTATCTGGGGCCAACGTCCTGACTTTC	CASSEGSLSGANVLTF
TRBV5-1	TRBJ2-4	TRBD2	NA	TGCGCCAGCAGGTTGGGACTAAAAAACATTCAGTACTTC	CASRLGLKNIQYF
TRBV7-7	TRBJ2-5	TRBD1	NA	TGTGCTAGCAGCTTAGGGACAGGGGTGCGCGAGACCCAGTACTTC	CASSLGTGVRETQYF
TRBV6-6	TRBJ1-2	NA	NA	TGTGCCAGCAGTTACCCCCAGACTAACTATAGCTACACCTTC	CASSYPQTNYSYTF
TRBV24-1	TRBJ2-3	TRBD2	NA	TGTGCCACCAGTGAGGCAGGACTAGCGGGGGGAGCGGGTACGCAGTATTTT	CATSEAGLAGGAGTQYF
TRBV28	TRBJ2-5	TRBD2	NA	TGTGCCAGCAGTTTAGAGCGGGGGGCTCCTCAAGAGACCCAGTACTTC	CASSLERGAPQETQYF
TRBV7-2	TRBJ1-4	NA	NA	TGTGCCAGCAGCTCCGTCGGGGCAACTAATGAAAAACTGTTTTTT	CASSSVGATNEKLFF
TRBV6-9	TRBJ2-5	NA	NA	TGTGCCAGCACCGGAGGGAGAATGGAGACCCAGTACTTC	CASTGGRMETQYF
TRBV6-5	TRBJ1-6	NA	NA	TGTGCCAGCAGTTCCCTCGGGCTAAATAATTCACCCCTCCACTTT	CASSSLGLNNSPLHF
TRBV7-9	TRBJ2-7	NA	NA	TGTGCCAGCAGCTTTGGGGGCCTCTCCTACGAGCAGTACTTC	CASSFGGLSYEQYF
TRBV7-2	TRBJ1-5	NA	NA	TGTGCCAGCAGCTTAGAGGGGTATAGCAATCAGCCCCAGCATTTT	CASSLEGYSNQPQHF
TRBV29-1	TRBJ1-4	NA	once	TGCAGCGTCAGGGTTCGGGGAACTAATGAAAAACTGTTTTTT	CSVRVRGTNEKLFF
TRBV6-5	TRBJ2-5	NA	NA	TGTGCCAGCAGTTACACTAGGGAGGGGGGGGAGACCCAGTACTTC	CASSYTREGGETQYF
TRBV28	TRBJ2-1	TRBD1	NA	TGTGCCAGCAGTCCCAAAGACAGGGGGCGGCCTTACAATGAGCAGTTCTTC	CASSPKDRGRPYNEQFF
TRBV5-5	TRBJ1-6	NA	NA	TGTGCCAGCAGCTTCCAGCCCCAGGACTATAATTCACCCCTCCACTTT	CASSFQPQDYNSPLHF
TRBV30	TRBJ1-2	NA	NA	TGTGCCTGGAGTGTCCCTCCAACAGGTATTCGGTATGGCTACACCTTC	CAWSVPPTGIRYGYTF
TRBV20-1	TRBJ2-7	TRBD1	NA	TGCAGTGCTAGTTTTAGGGGGCAGTCCTACGAGCAGTACTTC	CSASFRGQSYEQYF
TRBV4-2	TRBJ2-1	NA	NA	TGTGCCAGCAGCCAAGGACTCTACAATGAGCAGTTCTTC	CASSQGLYNEQFF
TRBV7-6	TRBJ2-1	NA	NA	TGTGCCAGCAGCTTAGACGGGGCGACCTACAATGAGCAGTTCTTC	CASSLDGATYNEQFF
TRBV9	TRBJ1-4	NA	NA	TGTGCCAGCAGCGTAGCGCACGGCGAAAAACTGTTTTTT	CASSVAHGEKLFF
TRBV5-5	TRBJ1-5	NA	NA	TGTGCCAGCAGCCCGGGTGGGAACTTAGGCAATCAGCCCCAGCATTTT	CASSPGGNLGNQPQHF
TRBV6-6	TRBJ2-7	NA	NA	TGTGCCAGCAGTTCGACAGGCTCCTACGAGCAGTACTTC	CASSSTGSYEQYF
TRBV27	TRBJ2-3	TRBD1	NA	TGTGCCAGCAGTTTAGAGGCGGGGACAGGGGGCGCACGGACAGATACGCAGTATTTT	CASSLEAGTGGARTDTQYF
TRBV5-5	TRBJ1-4	NA	NA	TGTGCCAGCAGCTTGAGTTCAGGTCAGGCGGTAGGTGGTGAAAAACTGTTTTTT	CASSLSSGQAVGGEKLFF
TRBV11-3	TRBJ1-2	TRBD1	NA	TGTGCCAGCAGCACCCGGACAGGGGGCGCGTCAAACTATGGCTACACCTTC	CASSTRTGGASNYGYTF
TRBV10-3	TRBJ1-6	NA	NA	TGTGCCATCGGGGGAGGGGACGCTTCACCCCTCCACTTT	CAIGGGDASPLHF
TRBV19	TRBJ2-7	TRBD1	few	TGTGCCAGTAGTCCCCGGACAGGCTGGTACGAGCAGTACTTC	CASSPRTGWYEQYF
TRBV19	TRBJ2-6	TRBD1	NA	TGTGCCAGTAGTATGACAGGGGGCGAAATCTCTGGGGCCAACGTCCTGACTTTC	CASSMTGGEISGANVLTF
TRBV19	TRBJ1-3	NA	NA	TGTGCCAGTAGTATCCCCAGTTCATCCTCTGGAAACACCATATATTTT	CASSIPSSSSGNTIYF
TRBV7-2	TRBJ2-3	NA	NA	TGTGCCAGCAGCTTTGCGGGGCCCGCCACAGATACGCAGTATTTT	CASSFAGPATDTQYF
TRBV2	TRBJ2-3	NA	NA	TGTGCCAGCATGGGGACCGTCGACCCTGTGCAGTATTTT	CASMGTVDPVQYF
TRBV7-2	TRBJ1-5	NA	NA	TGTGCCAGCAGCTCTTTGGTTTTTAGCAATCAGCCCCAGCATTTT	CASSSLVFSNQPQHF
TRBV29-1	TRBJ2-7	NA	once	TGCAGCGCGAGTGGGCCGGACGAGCAGTACTTC	CSASGPDEQYF
TRBV28	TRBJ1-2	NA	NA	TGTGCCAGCAGTCCCCCCTACTCTGCCTATGGCTACACCTTC	CASSPPYSAYGYTF
TRBV3-1/TRBV3-2	TRBJ1-1	NA	NA	TGTGCCAGCAGCCAGTTCCACACTGAAGCTTTCTTT	CASSQFHTEAFF
TRBV4-3	TRBJ1-2	NA	NA	TGCGCCAGCAGCCAGGCCTGGAGAGGGACCTATGGCTACACCTTC	CASSQAWRGTYGYTF
TRBV3-1/TRBV3-2	TRBJ1-5	NA	NA	TGTGCCAGCAGCCAAGATACAGATGGTGTGAGCAATCAGCCCCAGCATTTT	CASSQDTDGVSNQPQHF
TRBV5-4	TRBJ2-7	NA	NA	TGTGCCAGCAGACGCGGGGGGGACAGGGGTCCCCGCTACGAGCAGTACTTC	CASRRGGDRGPRYEQYF
TRBV30	TRBJ1-2	NA	NA	TGTGCCTGGAGTATTTGGCACGCTGGAAACTATGGCTACACCTTC	CAWSIWHAGNYGYTF
TRBV7-9	TRBJ1-1	NA	NA	TGTGCCAGCAGCTTTGAGGGACTCACTGAAGCTTTCTTT	CASSFEGLTEAFF
TRBV5-1	TRBJ2-3	TRBD1	once	TGCGCCAGCAGTTACAGACAGGGGGCGTACACAGATACGCAGTATTTT	CASSYRQGAYTDTQYF
TRBV6-5	TRBJ1-6	NA	NA	TGTGCCAGCAGTTGGACTGTCTATAATTCACCCCTCCACTTT	CASSWTVYNSPLHF
TRBV18	TRBJ1-3	NA	NA	TGTGCCAGCTCACCACCGCCGACAGTTCCCTCTGGAAACACCATATATTTT	CASSPPPTVPSGNTIYF
TRBV7-2	TRBJ1-2	NA	NA	TGTGCCAGCAGCTTAGGAGGGAAGAACTATGGCTACACCTTC	CASSLGGKNYGYTF
TRBV5-1	TRBJ1-1	TRBD1	NA	TGCGCCAGCAGAAACCAGGGGGGCACTGAAGCTTTCTTT	CASRNQGGTEAFF
TRBV28	TRBJ1-1	NA	NA	TGTGCCAGCAGTTCCACAGTCCCGAACACTGAAGCTTTCTTT	CASSSTVPNTEAFF
TRBV29-1	TRBJ1-2	NA	NA	TGCAGCGTTGACAGTCCCTATGGCTACACCTTC	CSVDSPYGYTF
TRBV7-9	TRBJ2-5	NA	NA	TGTGCCAGCAGCTTACAGGGTTTTGAGACCCAGTACTTC	CASSLQGFETQYF
TRBV18	TRBJ1-1	NA	few	TGTGCCAGCCAGCCGTCGGTGAACACTGAAGCTTTCTTT	CASQPSVNTEAFF
TRBV3-1/TRBV3-2	TRBJ2-1	TRBD2	NA	TGTGCCAGCAGCCAAGACCCCCCACTAGCGGGGGATTACAATGAGCAGTTCTTC	CASSQDPPLAGDYNEQFF
TRBV5-1	TRBJ2-3	TRBD2	NA	TGCGCCAGCAGAAGAGCGGGGCGGTACACAGATACGCAGTATTTT	CASRRAGRYTDTQYF
TRBV11-2	TRBJ1-2	NA	NA	TGTGCCAGCAGCCCCGATTTCGACTATGGCTACACCTTC	CASSPDFDYGYTF